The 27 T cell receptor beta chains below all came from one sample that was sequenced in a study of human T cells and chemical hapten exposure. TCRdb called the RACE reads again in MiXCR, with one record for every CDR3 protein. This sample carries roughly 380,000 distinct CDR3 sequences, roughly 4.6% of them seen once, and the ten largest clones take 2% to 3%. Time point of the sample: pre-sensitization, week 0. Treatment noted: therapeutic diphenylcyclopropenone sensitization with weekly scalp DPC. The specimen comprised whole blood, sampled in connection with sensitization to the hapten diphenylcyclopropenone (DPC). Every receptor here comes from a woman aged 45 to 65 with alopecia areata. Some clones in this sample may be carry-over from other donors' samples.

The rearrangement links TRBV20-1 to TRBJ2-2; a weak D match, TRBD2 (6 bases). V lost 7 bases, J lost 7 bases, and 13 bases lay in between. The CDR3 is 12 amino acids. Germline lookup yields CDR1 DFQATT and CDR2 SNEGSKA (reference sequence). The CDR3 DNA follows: TGCAGTGTTACTAGCAACGGCGGGGAGCTGTTTTTT. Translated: CSVTSNGGELFF.

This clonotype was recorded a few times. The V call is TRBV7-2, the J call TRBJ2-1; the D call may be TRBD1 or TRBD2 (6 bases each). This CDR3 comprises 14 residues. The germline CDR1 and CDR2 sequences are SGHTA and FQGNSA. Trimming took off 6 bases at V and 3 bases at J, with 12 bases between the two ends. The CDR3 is CASSWGALYNEQFF. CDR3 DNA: TGTGCCAGCAGTTGGGGGGCCCTCTACAATGAGCAGTTCTTC.

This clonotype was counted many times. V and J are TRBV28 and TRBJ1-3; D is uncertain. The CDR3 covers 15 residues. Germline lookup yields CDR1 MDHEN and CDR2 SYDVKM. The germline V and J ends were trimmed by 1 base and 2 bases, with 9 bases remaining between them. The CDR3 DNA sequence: TGTGCCAGCAGTTTATTGGGAGGGCCTGGAAACACCATATATTTT. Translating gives CASSLLGGPGNTIYF.

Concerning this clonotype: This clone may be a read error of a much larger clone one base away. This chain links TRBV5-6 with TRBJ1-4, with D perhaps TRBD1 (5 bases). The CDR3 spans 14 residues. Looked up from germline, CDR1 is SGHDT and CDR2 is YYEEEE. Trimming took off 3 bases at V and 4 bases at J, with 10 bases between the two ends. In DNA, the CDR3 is TGTGCCAGCAGCTCGGCTGGGGGTAATGAAAAACTGTTTTTT. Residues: CASSSAGGNEKLFF.

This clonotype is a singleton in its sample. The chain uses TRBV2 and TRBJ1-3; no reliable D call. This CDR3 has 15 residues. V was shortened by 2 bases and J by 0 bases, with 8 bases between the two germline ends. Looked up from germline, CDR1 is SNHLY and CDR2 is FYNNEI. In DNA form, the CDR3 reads TGTGCCAGCAGTGAATCTCCGGTCTCTGGAAACACCATATATTTT. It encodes CASSESPVSGNTIYF.

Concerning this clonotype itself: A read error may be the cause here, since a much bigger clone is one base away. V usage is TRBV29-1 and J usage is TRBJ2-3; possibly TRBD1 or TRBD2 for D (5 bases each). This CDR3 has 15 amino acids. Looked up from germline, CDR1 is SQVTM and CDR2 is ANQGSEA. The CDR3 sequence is CSAGSGPSPPYTQCF. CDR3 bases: TGCAGCGCCGGGTCGGGGCCGAGCCCCCCGTATACGCAGTGTTTT.

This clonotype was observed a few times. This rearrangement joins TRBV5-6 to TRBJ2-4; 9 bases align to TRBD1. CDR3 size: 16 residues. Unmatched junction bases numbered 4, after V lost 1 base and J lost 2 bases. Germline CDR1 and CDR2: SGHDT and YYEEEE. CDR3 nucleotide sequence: TGTGCCAGCAGCTTGACAGGGGGCGCGACCAAAAACATTCAGTACTTC. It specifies CASSLTGGATKNIQYF.

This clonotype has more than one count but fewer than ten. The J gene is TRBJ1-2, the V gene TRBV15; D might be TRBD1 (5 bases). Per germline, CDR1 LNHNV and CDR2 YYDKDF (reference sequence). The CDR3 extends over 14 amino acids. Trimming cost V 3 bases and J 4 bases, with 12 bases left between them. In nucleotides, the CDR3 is TGTGCCACCAGCAGTGGAGGGACGGGCTATGGCTACACCTTC. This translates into CATSSGGTGYGYTF.

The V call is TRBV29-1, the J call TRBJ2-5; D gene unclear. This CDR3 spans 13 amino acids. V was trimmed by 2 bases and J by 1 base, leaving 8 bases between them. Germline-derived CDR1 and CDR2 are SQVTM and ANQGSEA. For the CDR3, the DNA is TGCAGCGTTGAACGGGCAGTCCAAGAGACCCAGTACTTC. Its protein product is CSVERAVQETQYF. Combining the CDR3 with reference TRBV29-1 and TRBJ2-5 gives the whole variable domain SAVISQKPSRDICQRGTSLTIQCQVDSQVTMMFWYRQQPGQSLTLIATANQGSEATYESGFVIDKFPISRPNLTFSTLTVSNMSPEDSSIYLCSVERAVQETQYFGPGTRLLVL.

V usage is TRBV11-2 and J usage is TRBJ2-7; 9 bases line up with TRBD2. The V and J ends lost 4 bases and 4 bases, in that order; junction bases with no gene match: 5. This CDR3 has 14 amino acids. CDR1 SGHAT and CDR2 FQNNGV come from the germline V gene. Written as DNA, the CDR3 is TGTGCCAGCAGCTGGAGGACTAGCGATTACGAGCAGTACTTC. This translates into CASSWRTSDYEQYF.

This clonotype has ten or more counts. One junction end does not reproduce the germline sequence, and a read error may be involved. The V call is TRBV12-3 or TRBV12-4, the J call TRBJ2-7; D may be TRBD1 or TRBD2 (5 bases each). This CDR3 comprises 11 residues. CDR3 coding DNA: TGTGCCAGCAGCTTAGGGACCGAGCAGTACTTC. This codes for CASSLGTEQYF.

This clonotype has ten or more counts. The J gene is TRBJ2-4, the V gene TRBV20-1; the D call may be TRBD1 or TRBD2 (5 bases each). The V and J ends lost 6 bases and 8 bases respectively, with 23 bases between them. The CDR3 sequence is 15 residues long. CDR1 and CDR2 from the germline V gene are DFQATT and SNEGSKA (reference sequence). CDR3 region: CSAPAWDPKGDIQYF. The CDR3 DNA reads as TGCAGTGCCCCTGCCTGGGACCCCAAAGGGGACATTCAGTACTTC.

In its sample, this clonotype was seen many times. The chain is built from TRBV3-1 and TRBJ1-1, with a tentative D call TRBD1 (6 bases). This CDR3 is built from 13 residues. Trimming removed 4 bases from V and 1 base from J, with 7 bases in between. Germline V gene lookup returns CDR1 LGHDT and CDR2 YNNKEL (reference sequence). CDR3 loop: CASSPTGNTEAFF. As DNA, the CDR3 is TGTGCCAGCAGCCCGACAGGGAACACTGAAGCTTTCTTT.

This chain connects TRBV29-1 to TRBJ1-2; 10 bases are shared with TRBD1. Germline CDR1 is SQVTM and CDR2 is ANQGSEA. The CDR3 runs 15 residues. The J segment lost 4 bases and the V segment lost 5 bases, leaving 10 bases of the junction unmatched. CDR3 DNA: TGCAGCGTTTTAGAGGGGGACAGGGGTGGCTATGGCTACACCTTC. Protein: CSVLEGDRGGYGYTF.

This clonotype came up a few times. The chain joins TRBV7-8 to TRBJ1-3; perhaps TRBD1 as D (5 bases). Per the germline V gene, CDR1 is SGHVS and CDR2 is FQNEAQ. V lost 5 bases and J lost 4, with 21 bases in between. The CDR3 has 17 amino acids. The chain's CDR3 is CASSLNHPGREGNTIYF. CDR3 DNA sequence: TGTGCCAGCAGCCTGAACCATCCGGGACGGGAGGGAAACACCATATATTTT.

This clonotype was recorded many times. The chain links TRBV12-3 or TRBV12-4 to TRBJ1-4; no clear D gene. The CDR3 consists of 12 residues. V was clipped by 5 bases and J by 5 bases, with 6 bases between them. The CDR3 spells CASSLFNEKLFF. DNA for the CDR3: TGTGCCAGCAGTCTATTCAATGAAAAACTGTTTTTT.

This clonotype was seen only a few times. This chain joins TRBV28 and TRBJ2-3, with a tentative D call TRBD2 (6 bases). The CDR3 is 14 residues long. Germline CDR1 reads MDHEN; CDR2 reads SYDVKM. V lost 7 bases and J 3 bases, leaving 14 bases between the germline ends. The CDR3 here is CASNLGGGTDTQYF. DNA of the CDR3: TGTGCCAGCAATTTGGGGGGAGGTACAGATACGCAGTATTTT.

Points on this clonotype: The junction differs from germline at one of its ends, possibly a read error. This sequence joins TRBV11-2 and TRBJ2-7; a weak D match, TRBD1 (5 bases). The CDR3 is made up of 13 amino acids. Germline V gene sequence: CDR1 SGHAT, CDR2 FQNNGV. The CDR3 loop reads CARSSGLVYEQYF. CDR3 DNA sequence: TGTGCCAGGAGCTCAGGGTTGGTCTACGAGCAGTACTTC.

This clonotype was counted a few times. The CDR3, as DNA: TGCGCCAGCAGCCAAGATCTTAACAGGGGCCTCCACTTT. Protein product: CASSQDLNRGLHF. The chain combines TRBV4-1 with TRBJ1-6, with 7 bases that match TRBD1. CDR1 is MGHRA, CDR2 YSYEKL, per germline. The trim removed 0 bases at V and 15 bases at J, leaving 5 bases unmatched. The CDR3 contains 13 residues.

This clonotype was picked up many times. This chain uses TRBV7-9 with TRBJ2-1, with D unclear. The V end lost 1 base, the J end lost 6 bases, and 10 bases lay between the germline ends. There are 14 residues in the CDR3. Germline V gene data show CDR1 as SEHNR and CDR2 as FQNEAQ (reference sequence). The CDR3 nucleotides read TGTGCCAGCAGCTTAGAGATGTCGGCCAATGAGCAGTTCTTC. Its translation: CASSLEMSANEQFF.

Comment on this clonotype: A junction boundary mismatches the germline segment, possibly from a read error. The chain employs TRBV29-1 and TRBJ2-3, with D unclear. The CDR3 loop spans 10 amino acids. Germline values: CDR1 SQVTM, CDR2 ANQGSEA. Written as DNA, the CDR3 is TGCGGCGTTCCCACAGATACGCAGTATTTT. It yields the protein CGVPTDTQYF.

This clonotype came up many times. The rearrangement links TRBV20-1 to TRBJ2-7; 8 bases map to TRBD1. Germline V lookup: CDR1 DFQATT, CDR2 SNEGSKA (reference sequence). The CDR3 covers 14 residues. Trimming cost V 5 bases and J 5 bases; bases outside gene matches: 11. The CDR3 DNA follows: TGCAGTGCTGGCGGACAGGGACTTAGCAACGAGCAGTACTTC. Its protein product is CSAGGQGLSNEQYF.

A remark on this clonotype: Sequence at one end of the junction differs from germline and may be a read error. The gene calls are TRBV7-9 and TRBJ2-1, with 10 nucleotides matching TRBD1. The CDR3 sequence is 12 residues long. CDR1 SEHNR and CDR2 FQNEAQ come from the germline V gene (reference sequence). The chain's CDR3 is CASSLLSGQGLF. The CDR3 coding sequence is TGTGCCAGCAGCTTACTTTCGGGACAGGGGCTCTTC.

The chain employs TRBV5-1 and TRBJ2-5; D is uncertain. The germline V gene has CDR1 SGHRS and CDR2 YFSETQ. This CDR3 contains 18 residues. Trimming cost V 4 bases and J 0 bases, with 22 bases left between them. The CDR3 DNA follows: TGCGCCAGCAGCGCCCCTCGCCAACTTGACCGTTACCAAGAGACCCAGTACTTC. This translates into CASSAPRQLDRYQETQYF.

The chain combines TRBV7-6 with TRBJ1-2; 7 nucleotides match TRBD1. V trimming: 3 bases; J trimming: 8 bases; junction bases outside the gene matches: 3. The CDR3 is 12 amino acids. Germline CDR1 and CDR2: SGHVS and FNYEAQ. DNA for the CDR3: TGTGCCAGCAGCTTGACAGGGCAAGGCTACACCTTC. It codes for CASSLTGQGYTF.

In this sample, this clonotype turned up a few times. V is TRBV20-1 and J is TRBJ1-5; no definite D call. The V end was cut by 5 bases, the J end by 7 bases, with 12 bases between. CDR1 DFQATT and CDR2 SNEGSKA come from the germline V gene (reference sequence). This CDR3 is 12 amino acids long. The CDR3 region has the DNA TGCAGTGCTCGAAGGCCACAACAGCCCCAGCATTTT. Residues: CSARRPQQPQHF.

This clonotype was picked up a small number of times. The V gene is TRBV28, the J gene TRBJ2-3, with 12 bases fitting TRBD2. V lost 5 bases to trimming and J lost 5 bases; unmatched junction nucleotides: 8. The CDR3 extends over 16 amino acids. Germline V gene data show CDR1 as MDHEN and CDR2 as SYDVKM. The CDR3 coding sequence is TGTGCCAGCAGTGTGCGGACTAGCGGGGCCAAAGATACGCAGTATTTT. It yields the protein CASSVRTSGAKDTQYF.